Below, 8 T cell receptor beta chains from the same sample are listed, as sequenced in a study of shared T cell receptors in the human thymus. The protocol was immunoSEQ multiplex PCR, while the TCRdb copy is restricted to in-frame clones and leaves out a portion. This table holds some 720,000 clones, roughly 90% found once. These data were also filed under a second study, of human thymus T cells.

The sample consisted of thymocytes. The receptors shown here come from a boy under three years old with a congenital heart defect.

This clone was picked up a small number of times. The gene calls are TRBV7-8 and TRBJ2-7; 12 nucleotides line up with TRBD1. This CDR3 has 15 residues. Germline lookup yields CDR1 SGHVS and CDR2 FQNEAQ. Trimming took 5 bases from V and 2 from J; bases not matched to a gene: 4. The CDR3 DNA is TGTGCCAGCAGCAAGGGGACAGGGGGCCCCTACGAGCAGTACTTC. Translation: CASSKGTGGPYEQYF.

V is TRBV4-1 and J is TRBJ2-3; 11 bases agree with TRBD2. The CDR3 covers 20 residues. CDR1 and CDR2 from the germline V gene are MGHRA and YSYEKL. V was clipped by 0 bases and J by 4 bases; unmatched bases: 15. DNA for the CDR3: TGCGCCAGCAGCCAAGATCTCGAGACTAGCGGGACCGTGGGGCCAGATACGCAGTATTTT. Its protein is CASSQDLETSGTVGPDTQYF.

This clone was counted a single time. The chain combines TRBV6-5 with TRBJ1-2; maybe TRBD1 (6 bases). CDR1 and CDR2 (germline): MNHEY, SVGAGI. The CDR3 runs 16 residues. V was clipped by 2 bases and J by 5 bases, with 18 bases between them. The CDR3 nucleotides are TGTGCCAGCAGTTACGGGGGCGAGGTGGCAAATTATGGCTACACCTTC. Translation: CASSYGGEVANYGYTF.

The chain employs TRBV2 and TRBJ2-7; TRBD2 matches 7 bases. CDR3 length equals 15 residues. From germline, CDR1 is SNHLY and CDR2 FYNNEI. V dropped 2 bases and J dropped 4; count of bases not matched to a gene: 8. In nucleotides, the CDR3 is TGTGCCAGCAGTGAATGGGCGGGAGCCGCTTACGAGCAGTACTTC. This sequence encodes CASSEWAGAAYEQYF.

CDR3 in DNA: TGTGCCAGCTCACCTCGGGGAGGGGGTGCCACTGACTATGGCTACACCTTC. Its translation is CASSPRGGGATDYGYTF. The gene calls are TRBV18 and TRBJ1-2, with D tentatively TRBD1 (6 bases). The CDR3 is 17 residues long. Germline values: CDR1 KGHSH, CDR2 LQKENI. Trimming cost V 3 bases and J 3 bases, with 20 bases left between them.

The chain recombines TRBV6-1 with TRBJ1-2; no clear D gene. This CDR3 contains 13 residues. V was cut by 2 bases and J by 4 bases, with 8 bases left in between. CDR1 and CDR2 (germline): MNHNS, SASEGT. The CDR3 is CASSEQVSYGYTF. CDR3 DNA sequence: TGTGCCAGCAGTGAACAGGTCTCCTATGGCTACACCTTC.

This clone turned up a few times. Other DNA sequences in the sample encode the same CDR3. V and J are TRBV5-1 and TRBJ1-2, with TRBD1 identical over 11 bases. This CDR3 contains 13 residues. Germline V gene lookup returns CDR1 SGHRS and CDR2 YFSETQ. V shed 3 bases, J shed 7 bases, and the junction held 2 bases outside the gene matches. CDR3 sequence: CASSSGTGGGYTF. The CDR3 region has the DNA TGCGCCAGCAGCTCCGGGACAGGGGGTGGCTACACCTTC.

The chain recombines TRBV4-1 with TRBJ2-5, with TRBD2 matching 8 bases. The CDR3 has 16 amino acids. V gave up 0 bases and J gave up 2 bases; unmatched junction bases: 5. CDR1 is MGHRA, CDR2 YSYEKL, per germline. The CDR3 coding sequence is TGCGCCAGCAGCCAAGATAAGGGCGGGGGGCAAGAGACCCAGTACTTC. It translates to CASSQDKGGGQETQYF.